The 15 T cell receptor beta chains below were found in one sample sequenced in a study of spatial heterogeneity in lung cancer. One entry per CDR3 protein, called by TCRdb with MiXCR from the 5' RACE reads. The sample has roughly 46,000 distinct CDR3 sequences; 10% to 15% are singletons. Time point described: blood at routine non-recurrence follow-up after resection. The sample in question was PBMCs, obtained at follow-up. Every receptor here comes from a male donor with early-stage non-small cell lung cancer.

The chain has TRBV6-5 and TRBJ2-3; D possibly matches TRBD1 or TRBD2 (5 bases each). CDR1 and CDR2 from the germline V gene are MNHEY and SVGAGI. With 6 bases removed from V and 4 bases from J, the gap between germline ends came to 14 bases. This CDR3 is built from 14 residues. The CDR3 DNA reads as TGTGCCAGCAGACGGTCTGAGGGACCAGATACGCAGTATTTT. This translates into CASRRSEGPDTQYF.

This clonotype was found many times. The chain uses TRBV3-1 and TRBJ2-3; D could derive from TRBD1 or TRBD2 (5 bases each). V was clipped by 4 bases and J by 9 bases, with 14 bases between them. The CDR3 length is 13 residues. The germline V gene encodes CDR1 LGHDT and CDR2 YNNKEL (reference sequence). The CDR3 DNA reads TGTGCCAGCAGCCTAGGGACCAGAGCAACGCAGTATTTT. This codes for CASSLGTRATQYF.

This clonotype occurred many times. V gene TRBV19 combines with J gene TRBJ1-2, with a possible D match to TRBD1 (5 bases). V lost 5 bases to trimming and J lost 3 bases, with 22 bases between them. Per the germline V gene, CDR1 is LNHDA and CDR2 is SQIVND (reference sequence). This CDR3 contains 17 residues. The CDR3 sequence is CASSYRDVQVRYYGYTF. The DNA of the CDR3 is TGTGCCAGTAGTTACCGGGACGTCCAGGTTCGTTACTATGGCTACACCTTC.

This clonotype has at least ten counts. The J gene is TRBJ1-2, the V gene TRBV12-3 or TRBV12-4; the D gene is possibly TRBD1 (5 bases). The CDR3 runs 13 residues. Trimming cost V 3 bases and J 8 bases, with 13 bases left between them. The CDR3 bases are TGTGCCAGCAGTTTCTCAGGGCCGCGGGGCTACACCTTC. Residues: CASSFSGPRGYTF.

Many counts were recorded for this clonotype. The V gene is TRBV7-2, the J gene TRBJ1-1; no firm D call. Germline values: CDR1 SGHTA, CDR2 FQGNSA. The CDR3 is made up of 15 amino acids. Trimming left V 8 bases short and J 1 base short, with 17 bases between. The CDR3 DNA reads TGTGCCAGCCAGCCCCCAGGCACCGCGAACACTGAAGCTTTCTTT. Translated, it gives CASQPPGTANTEAFF.

The chain links TRBV5-4 to TRBJ2-5, with 10 bases fitting TRBD2. The trim removed 3 bases at V and 2 bases at J, leaving 4 bases unmatched. Germline values: CDR1 SGHNT, CDR2 YYREEE (reference sequence). The CDR3 loop spans 15 amino acids. CDR3 nucleotides: TGTGCCAGCAGCTCCCCGGGACTAGCGCAAGAGACCCAGTACTTC. Translated, it gives CASSSPGLAQETQYF. The full variable domain, with the rest looked up from reference TRBV5-4 and TRBJ2-5, is ETGVTQSPTHLIKTRGQQVTLRCSSQSGHNTVSWYQQALGQGPQFIFQYYREEENGRGNFPPRFSGLQFPNYSSELNVNALELDDSALYLCASSSPGLAQETQYFGPGTRLLVL.

This clonotype showed up many times. This sequence joins TRBV20-1 and TRBJ1-1; 8 bases line up with TRBD1. The CDR3 has 13 amino acids. Losses at the gene ends were 4 bases for V and 3 bases for J; bases not matched to a gene: 4. CDR1 is DFQATT and CDR2 is SNEGSKA in the germline V gene (reference sequence). CDR3 region: CSATGGGDTEAFF. The CDR3 DNA is TGCAGTGCTACAGGGGGCGGTGACACTGAAGCTTTCTTT.

The V and J genes are TRBV18 and TRBJ2-3, with D unresolved. V was cut by 3 bases and J by 4 bases, with 2 bases left in between. The germline gives CDR1 KGHSH, CDR2 LQKENI. The CDR3 spans 11 residues. The CDR3 region is CASSPADTQYF. The CDR3 region has the DNA TGTGCCAGCTCACCTGCAGATACGCAGTATTTT.

This clonotype was observed a few times. The CDR3: CASSEGYEQYF. In DNA form, the CDR3 reads TGCGCCAGCAGCGAGGGGTACGAGCAGTACTTC. V and J are TRBV5-1 and TRBJ2-7; D possibly uses TRBD1 or TRBD2 (5 bases each). This CDR3 region has 11 residues. Germline V CDR1 and CDR2: SGHRS, YFSETQ. The V end was cut by 4 bases, the J end by 4 bases, with 6 bases between.

The rearrangement uses TRBV30 and TRBJ2-2; D gene unclear. The V end lost 0 bases, the J end lost 0 bases, and 11 bases lay between the germline ends. Germline V gene sequence: CDR1 GTSNPN, CDR2 SVGIG (reference sequence). CDR3 length: 16 amino acids. This CDR3 reads CAWSVGPATNTGELFF. The CDR3 nucleotides read TGTGCCTGGAGTGTAGGACCTGCAACGAACACCGGGGAGCTGTTTTTT.

This clonotype was detected a few times. The J gene is TRBJ2-3, the V gene TRBV9; 12 nucleotides align to TRBD2. V lost 0 bases to trimming and J lost 3 bases; unmatched junction nucleotides: 5. CDR1 is SGDLS and CDR2 is YYNGEE in the germline V gene. There are 17 residues in the CDR3. This chain's CDR3 is CASSVGLAGAPTDTQYF. The CDR3 DNA reads TGTGCCAGCAGCGTAGGACTAGCGGGGGCCCCGACAGATACGCAGTATTTT.

The V gene is TRBV5-5, the J gene TRBJ2-5; D ambiguous. The CDR3 has 15 residues. Per the germline V gene, CDR1 is SGHKS and CDR2 is YYEKEE (reference sequence). Trimming shortened V by 4 bases and J by 1 base, and 14 bases separated the two germline ends. CDR3 coding DNA: TGTGCCAGCAGCCGACTTACAGAGCCCCAAGAGACCCAGTACTTC. This sequence encodes CASSRLTEPQETQYF.

This clonotype was seen many times. The chain has TRBV6-2 or TRBV6-3 and TRBJ1-4; D may be TRBD1 (6 bases). Germline V gene sequence: CDR1 MNHEY, CDR2 SVGEGT. The CDR3 is 13 amino acids. The V and J ends lost 8 bases and 3 bases respectively, with 10 bases between them. The DNA for the CDR3 is TGTGCCAGCCGGGACATCGCTAATGAAAAACTGTTTTTT. Its translation is CASRDIANEKLFF.

The chain recombines TRBV12-3 or TRBV12-4 with TRBJ1-1, with D perhaps TRBD1 (5 bases). The CDR3 is 12 amino acids. The germline V and J ends were trimmed by 4 bases and 11 bases, with 14 bases remaining between them. The CDR3 loop reads CASSSQGPRAFF. The CDR3 DNA follows: TGTGCCAGCAGTTCCCAGGGCCCCCGGGCTTTCTTT.

This clonotype was observed at least ten times. This rearrangement joins TRBV27 to TRBJ1-1; D uncertain. The V end was cut by 5 bases, the J end by 3 bases, with 10 bases between. The germline V gene encodes CDR1 MNHEY and CDR2 SMNVEV (reference sequence). The CDR3 is made up of 13 amino acids. CDR3 DNA sequence: TGTGCCAGCAGTGTTTCCAGGCACACTGAAGCTTTCTTT. This gives the protein CASSVSRHTEAFF.